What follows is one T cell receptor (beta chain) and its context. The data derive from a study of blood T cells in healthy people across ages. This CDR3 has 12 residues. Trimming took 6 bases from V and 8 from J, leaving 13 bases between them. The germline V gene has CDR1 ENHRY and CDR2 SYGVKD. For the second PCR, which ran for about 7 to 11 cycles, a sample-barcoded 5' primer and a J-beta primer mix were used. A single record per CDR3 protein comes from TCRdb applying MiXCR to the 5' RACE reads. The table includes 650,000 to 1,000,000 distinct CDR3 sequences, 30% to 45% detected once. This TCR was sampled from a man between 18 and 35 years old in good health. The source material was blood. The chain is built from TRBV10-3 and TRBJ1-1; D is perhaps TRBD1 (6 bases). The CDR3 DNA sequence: TGTGCCATCAGCGAACAGGGATCCGAAGCTTTCTTT. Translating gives CAISEQGSEAFF.